Detailed here is one T cell receptor (beta chain). The data originate from a study of identifying expanded T cells in peripheral blood. The protocol was immunoSEQ multiplex PCR, while the TCRdb copy is restricted to in-frame clones and leaves out a portion. The sample yields over 85,000 clones, about 87% seen once. The germline gives CDR1 SGHTS, CDR2 YDEGEE. With 4 bases removed from V and 0 bases from J, the gap between germline ends came to 12 bases. CDR3 length: 15 residues. The chain combines TRBV5-8 with TRBJ2-3, with D perhaps matching TRBD1 or TRBD2 (5 bases each). The receptor was derived from a person between 18 and 75 years old in good health. Material for sequencing was blood. CDR3 sequence (DNA): TGTGCCAGCAGCCCGGGGACCGGTAGCACAGATACGCAGTATTTT. It codes for CASSPGTGSTDTQYF.